The entry below gives a single T cell receptor (beta chain) sequence along with its context. Its antigen is not known. Trimming removed 0 bases from V and 2 bases from J; junction bases left unmatched: 12. Germline values: CDR1 MGHRA, CDR2 YSYEKL. The CDR3 totals 19 residues. Vbeta (60) and Jbeta (13) primers were used in the PCR. Measured with immunoSEQ multiplex PCR; TCRdb has only the in-frame clones, and not every one. The table shows some 140,000 clones, with roughly four fifths occurring only once. These data originate in a study of cytomegalovirus exposure and HLA in healthy donors. Study-level findings and limits: Researchers counted around 160 TCR beta chains as cytomegalovirus-associated. TCR beta V- and J-gene trimming, according to a later analysis, was linked to a missense DCLRE1C variant. Certain indistinguishable V segments, among them TRBV6-2 and TRBV6-3, were excluded.

The receptor's source is a woman aged 40-49 years in good health and CMV-seronegative. The sequenced sample consisted of PBMCs. The V gene is TRBV4-1, the J gene TRBJ2-3, with 9 nucleotides matching TRBD2. The CDR3 loop is CASSQDLLAGTSPTDTQYF. In DNA, the CDR3 is TGCGCCAGCAGCCAAGATCTCCTAGCCGGGACTAGCCCCACAGATACGCAGTATTTT.